This T cell receptor (beta chain) was observed in a study of post-analysis software for immune sequencing data. Germline V CDR1 and CDR2: SGHAT, FQNNGV. The V segment lost 6 bases and the J segment 1 base; nucleotides outside the gene matches: 4. The CDR3 spans 14 residues. Remarks on this clonotype: Its antigen is unidentified.

Included in the TCR beta cDNA libraries were unique molecular identifiers. Each CDR3 protein gets one entry after TCRdb re-called the PCR reads with MiXCR. The sample shows about 770,000 distinct CDR3 sequences, about 43% of them seen only once. Study-wide points: Among roughly 5 TRBV segments more frequent in patients than controls were TRBV5-6, TRBV5-1 and TRBV20-1.

The chain recombines TRBV11-2 with TRBJ2-7; 9 positions agree with TRBD2. The receptor was isolated from a girl between 5 and 17 years old with multiple sclerosis. Sequenced: blood. CDR3 in amino acids: CASRAGGISYEQYF. CDR3 coding DNA: TGTGCCAGCAGGGCGGGGGGGATTTCCTACGAGCAGTACTTC.